This T cell receptor beta chain appears in the sequencing data of a study of T cell repertoires in cytomegalovirus infection. Study in general: Public TCR beta signatures provided an indication of both CMV infection and a matching HLA type. Notes on the study in general: Identification of carriers of CMV plus the relevant HLA was achieved through cumulative public TCR beta family frequency. Ex vivo responses were dominated by HLA-C-restricted CMV-specific TCR beta clonotypes.

CDR1 is MNHEY, CDR2 SVGAGI, per germline. This CDR3 comprises 13 residues. Unmatched junction bases numbered 4, after V lost 3 bases and J lost 8 bases. In TCRdb, the reads were re-called with MiXCR into one record per CDR3 protein. Among nearly 650,000 distinct CDR3 sequences listed, approximately 25% were seen once. This clonotype has more than one count but fewer than ten. Its target is unknown. The V gene is TRBV6-5, the J gene TRBJ2-1; TRBD2 matches at 7 bases. What was sequenced was CD8+ T cells from PBMCs. The source of this sequence is a human donor in good health (CMV status not recorded). Some clones in this sample may be carry-over from other donors' samples. CDR3: CASSYRLAHEQFF. The CDR3 DNA reads TGTGCCAGCAGTTATCGACTAGCTCATGAGCAGTTCTTC.